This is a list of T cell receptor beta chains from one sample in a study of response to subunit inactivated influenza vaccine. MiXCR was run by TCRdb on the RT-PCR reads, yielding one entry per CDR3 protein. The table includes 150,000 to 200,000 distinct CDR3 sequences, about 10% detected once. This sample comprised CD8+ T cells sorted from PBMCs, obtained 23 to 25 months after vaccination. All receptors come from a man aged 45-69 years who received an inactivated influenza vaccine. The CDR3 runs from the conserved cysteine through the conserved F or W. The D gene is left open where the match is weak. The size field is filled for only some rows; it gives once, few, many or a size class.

CDR3 protein: CASSLAVVAGYTGELFF
CDR3 DNA: TGCGCCAGCAGCTTGGCCGTGGTAGCGGGATACACCGGGGAGCTGTTTTTT
clone size: few
D gene: TRBD2
J gene: TRBJ2-2
V gene: TRBV5-1

CDR3 protein: CASSGTTGSTDTQYF
CDR3 DNA: TGCGCCAGCAGCGGAACGACAGGCAGCACAGATACGCAGTATTTT
clone size: .
D gene: .
J gene: TRBJ2-3
V gene: TRBV5-1

CDR3 protein: CASSREDRVGETQYF
CDR3 DNA: TGCGCCAGCAGCCGAGAGGACAGGGTCGGGGAGACCCAGTACTTC
clone size: .
D gene: TRBD1
J gene: TRBJ2-5
V gene: TRBV4-3

CDR3 protein: CASSQDLEAGLNTGELFF
CDR3 DNA: TGTGCCAGCAGCCAAGATCTTGAAGCGGGCCTTAACACCGGGGAGCTGTTTTTT
clone size: few
D gene: .
J gene: TRBJ2-2
V gene: TRBV3-1

CDR3 protein: CASSLVGARYEQYF
CDR3 DNA: TGTGCCAGCAGTTTAGTCGGGGCTCGGTACGAGCAGTACTTC
clone size: few
D gene: .
J gene: TRBJ2-7
V gene: TRBV12-3/TRBV12-4

CDR3 protein: CASSTQLAGRDEQFF
CDR3 DNA: TGTGCCAGCAGTACGCAACTAGCGGGGAGGGATGAGCAGTTCTTC
clone size: many
D gene: TRBD2
J gene: TRBJ2-1
V gene: TRBV12-3/TRBV12-4

CDR3 protein: CASSLTDFHEQYF
CDR3 DNA: TGTGCCAGCAGCTTAACAGATTTCCACGAGCAGTACTTC
clone size: many
D gene: .
J gene: TRBJ2-7
V gene: TRBV7-2

CDR3 protein: CASSGLGGSTDTQYF
CDR3 DNA: TGTGCCAGCAGCGGACTAGGGGGCAGCACAGATACGCAGTATTTT
clone size: few
D gene: .
J gene: TRBJ2-3
V gene: TRBV5-5

CDR3 protein: CASSLRSHSLDTQYF
CDR3 DNA: TGTGCCAGCAGCTTAAGGTCCCATTCCCTAGATACGCAGTATTTT
clone size: .
D gene: .
J gene: TRBJ2-3
V gene: TRBV7-6

CDR3 protein: CASSLGRDSSNYGYTF
CDR3 DNA: TGTGCCAGCAGCTTGGGCCGGGACTCCTCTAACTATGGCTACACCTTC
clone size: .
D gene: .
J gene: TRBJ1-2
V gene: TRBV5-5

CDR3 protein: CASSVTSGSEQFF
CDR3 DNA: TGTGCCAGCAGCGTGACTAGCGGCAGTGAGCAGTTCTTC
clone size: few
D gene: TRBD2
J gene: TRBJ2-1
V gene: TRBV9

CDR3 protein: CASSFLSTEQFF
CDR3 DNA: TGTGCCAGCAGCTTTCTTAGCACTGAGCAGTTCTTC
clone size: .
D gene: .
J gene: TRBJ2-1
V gene: TRBV7-2

CDR3 protein: CASSEMRGLHEQYF
CDR3 DNA: TGCGCCAGCAGTGAGATGAGGGGGCTCCACGAGCAGTACTTC
clone size: few
D gene: TRBD1
J gene: TRBJ2-7
V gene: TRBV10-1

CDR3 protein: CASSGTAENF
CDR3 DNA: TGTGCCAGCAGCGGGACAGCCGAGAATTTT
clone size: many
D gene: TRBD1
J gene: TRBJ1-1
V gene: TRBV2

CDR3 protein: CASSHNRGYDEQYF
CDR3 DNA: TGTGCCAGCAGCCATAACAGGGGGTACGACGAGCAGTACTTC
clone size: .
D gene: TRBD1
J gene: TRBJ2-7
V gene: TRBV12-3/TRBV12-4

CDR3 protein: CASSSKVPGPSSYEQYF
CDR3 DNA: TGTGCCAGCAGTTCCAAAGTCCCGGGACCCAGCTCCTACGAGCAGTACTTC
clone size: few
D gene: .
J gene: TRBJ2-7
V gene: TRBV7-9

CDR3 protein: CASSLTSGSFDEQFF
CDR3 DNA: TGTGCCAGCAGCCTAACTAGCGGGAGTTTTGATGAGCAGTTCTTC
clone size: many
D gene: TRBD2
J gene: TRBJ2-1
V gene: TRBV3-1

CDR3 protein: CATWYPERGLDEQFF
CDR3 DNA: TGTGCCACCTGGTATCCGGAAAGGGGGTTGGATGAGCAGTTCTTC
clone size: .
D gene: .
J gene: TRBJ2-1
V gene: TRBV6-1

CDR3 protein: CASSVGPSGYEQYF
CDR3 DNA: TGTGCCAGCAGCGTGGGCCCTTCGGGATACGAGCAGTACTTC
clone size: .
D gene: .
J gene: TRBJ2-7
V gene: TRBV7-8

CDR3 protein: CSVEWSAAPTDTQYF
CDR3 DNA: TGCAGCGTTGAGTGGTCAGCCGCCCCCACAGATACGCAGTATTTT
clone size: .
D gene: .
J gene: TRBJ2-3
V gene: TRBV29-1

CDR3 protein: CSVGRGQSYEQYF
CDR3 DNA: TGCAGCGTTGGCAGGGGACAATCTTACGAGCAGTACTTC
clone size: few
D gene: .
J gene: TRBJ2-7
V gene: TRBV29-1

CDR3 protein: CASSEFGTPYEQYF
CDR3 DNA: TGTGCCAGCAGTGAGTTCGGTACACCCTACGAGCAGTACTTC
clone size: .
D gene: .
J gene: TRBJ2-7
V gene: TRBV6-1

CDR3 protein: CSAPGPSGSLAYNEQFF
CDR3 DNA: TGCAGCGCCCCTGGACCCAGCGGGAGTTTAGCCTACAATGAGCAGTTCTTC
clone size: .
D gene: TRBD2
J gene: TRBJ2-1
V gene: TRBV29-1

CDR3 protein: CASSPSGGLTEKLFF
CDR3 DNA: TGTGCCAGCAGCCCGTCAGGGGGGCTAACGGAAAAACTGTTTTTT
clone size: many
D gene: TRBD1
J gene: TRBJ1-4
V gene: TRBV9

CDR3 protein: CSAIEITDSYNEQFF
CDR3 DNA: TGCAGTGCTATAGAGATCACCGACAGCTACAATGAGCAGTTCTTC
clone size: many
D gene: .
J gene: TRBJ2-1
V gene: TRBV20-1